The 26 T cell receptor beta chains below all came from one sample that was sequenced in a study of human T cells and chemical hapten exposure. In TCRdb, the RACE reads were re-called with MiXCR into one record per CDR3 protein. The table records nearly 85,000 distinct CDR3 sequences, roughly 10% of them present only once. Documented time point: patch test 2, 6 weeks after DPC sensitization. Treatment indicated: therapeutic diphenylcyclopropenone sensitization with weekly scalp DPC. This sample comprised whole blood, obtained in connection with sensitization to the hapten diphenylcyclopropenone (DPC). The receptors come from a man between 18 and 35 years old with alopecia areata. Some clones in this sample may be carry-over from other donors' samples.

The chain combines TRBV7-9 with TRBJ1-1; D call uncertain. The V gene lost 3 bases and the J gene lost 5 bases, with 7 bases spanning the gap. The germline V gene encodes CDR1 SEHNR and CDR2 FQNEAQ (reference sequence). The CDR3 is 12 amino acids. The CDR3 nucleotides are TGTGCCAGCAGCTTTCCCGATACTGAAGCTTTCTTT. Amino acids: CASSFPDTEAFF.

The V call is TRBV4-1, the J call TRBJ1-1; D unresolved. In germline, CDR1 is MGHRA, CDR2 YSYEKL. The CDR3 spans 17 residues. V lost 1 base and J 0 bases, leaving 15 bases between the germline ends. For the CDR3, the DNA is TGCGCCAGCAGCCAAGGTCGGAGGACCTTAATGAACACTGAAGCTTTCTTT. Protein product: CASSQGRRTLMNTEAFF.

V is TRBV20-1 and J is TRBJ2-2; unclear D gene. Germline V CDR1 and CDR2: DFQATT, SNEGSKA (reference sequence). The CDR3 sequence is 15 residues long. The V and J ends lost 0 bases and 1 base respectively, with 9 bases between them. The CDR3 DNA reads TGCAGTGCTAGAGAAGGAAAGAGGAACACCGGGGAGCTGTTTTTT. It specifies CSAREGKRNTGELFF.

This clonotype has at least ten counts. The chain couples TRBV9 to TRBJ1-6; a weak D match, TRBD1 (6 bases). This CDR3 spans 19 amino acids. Germline-derived CDR1 and CDR2 are SGDLS and YYNGEE. With 3 bases removed from V and 0 bases from J, the gap between germline ends came to 19 bases. CDR3 DNA sequence: TGTGCCAGCAGCGCGGGGGGCTCCGCATCGAGCTCCTATAATTCACCCCTCCACTTT. Encoded protein: CASSAGGSASSSYNSPLHF. Full variable domain (outside the CDR3, taken from reference TRBV9 and TRBJ1-6): DSGVTQTPKHLITATGQRVTLRCSPRSGDLSVYWYQQSLDQGLQFLIQYYNGEERAKGNILERFSAQQFPDLHSELNLSSLELGDSALYFCASSAGGSASSSYNSPLHFGNGTRLTVT.

This clonotype has just a few counts. This chain joins TRBV7-6 and TRBJ1-2; D is possibly TRBD1 (5 bases). From germline, CDR1 is SGHVS and CDR2 FNYEAQ. Between the trimmed V and J ends, which lost 5 bases and 6 bases, there was a span of 19 bases. The CDR3 is 15 residues long. In DNA, the CDR3 is TGTGCCAGCAGCAGGGAGAGGGCGGGGCCGAATGGCTACACCTTC. Translated, it gives CASSRERAGPNGYTF.

V and J are TRBV4-1 and TRBJ2-1, with TRBD2 identical over 14 bases. This CDR3 spans 20 amino acids. Germline lookup yields CDR1 MGHRA and CDR2 YSYEKL. Germline trimming cut 0 bases from V and 0 bases from J; bases unmatched to any gene: 7. CDR3 protein: CASSQEPTSGGVISYNEQFF. The CDR3 region has the DNA TGCGCCAGCAGCCAAGAGCCGACTAGCGGGGGGGTAATCTCCTACAATGAGCAGTTCTTC.

This clonotype was seen many times. J is TRBJ2-7 and V is TRBV5-4; D gene uncertain. The CDR3 extends over 14 amino acids. The V gene's germline CDR1 is SGHNT and CDR2 YYREEE (reference sequence). V was cut by 0 bases and J by 0 bases, with 7 bases left in between. CDR3 region: CASSLGTTSYEQYF. CDR3 bases: TGTGCCAGCAGCTTGGGGACCACCTCCTACGAGCAGTACTTC.

In its sample, this clonotype was seen a few times. The chain links TRBV9 to TRBJ2-4, with D possibly TRBD2 on 5 matching bases. V lost 3 bases and J lost 1, with 5 bases in between. The germline V gene has CDR1 SGDLS and CDR2 YYNGEE. CDR3 length equals 13 residues. This chain's CDR3 is CASSGEAKNIQYF. The CDR3 DNA reads as TGTGCCAGCAGCGGGGAGGCCAAAAACATTCAGTACTTC.

The genes are TRBV18 and TRBJ1-2; D possibly corresponds to TRBD1 (5 bases). The CDR3 runs to 15 residues. V shed 5 bases and J shed 3 bases, with 16 bases lying between them. The V gene's germline CDR1 is KGHSH and CDR2 LQKENI. CDR3 DNA sequence: TGTGCCAGCTCATCTGGGAGTCCCAGGGACTATGGCTACACCTTC. It yields the protein CASSSGSPRDYGYTF.

The V gene is TRBV18, the J gene TRBJ2-5; tentatively, D is TRBD2 (7 bases). Germline CDR1 and CDR2: KGHSH and LQKENI. The V and J ends lost 0 bases and 0 bases respectively, with 14 bases between them. The CDR3 contains 17 residues. The CDR3 region has the DNA TGTGCCAGCTCACCACCGATATCGGGGGGCTACCAAGAGACCCAGTACTTC. Its protein is CASSPPISGGYQETQYF.

The CDR3 loop is CASSETGRVHEQYF. The DNA of the CDR3 is TGCGCCAGCAGTGAGACAGGGAGGGTCCACGAGCAGTACTTC. The chain has TRBV10-1 and TRBJ2-7; TRBD2 might be the D (7 bases). The CDR3 runs 14 residues. Germline CDR1 and CDR2: WNHNN and SYGVQD (reference sequence). Deletions cut 2 bases from V and 5 bases from J, with 13 bases between.

This clonotype was detected ten times or more. The V call is TRBV4-3, the J call TRBJ2-1, with 11 bases that match TRBD2. The CDR3 is 17 amino acids. V shed 3 bases and J 3 bases; nucleotides not matched to a gene: 7. Per the germline V gene, CDR1 is LGHNA and CDR2 is YSLEER. Here the CDR3 reads CASSQALAGGYYNEQFF. CDR3 coding DNA: TGCGCCAGCAGCCAGGCCCTAGCGGGGGGATACTACAATGAGCAGTTCTTC.

J is TRBJ2-2 and V is TRBV4-3; TRBD1 is a possible D gene (6 bases). The CDR3 runs to 14 residues. V was clipped by 1 base and J by 4 bases, with 7 bases between them. In germline, CDR1 is LGHNA, CDR2 YSLEER. CDR3 residues: CASSQARGTGELFF. Written as DNA, the CDR3 is TGCGCCAGCAGCCAAGCCAGGGGCACCGGGGAGCTGTTTTTT.

The chain joins TRBV9 to TRBJ2-7; possibly TRBD1 for D (5 bases). Trimming left V 5 bases short and J 3 bases short, with 9 bases between. The CDR3 has 12 amino acids. Germline CDR1 reads SGDLS; CDR2 reads YYNGEE. The CDR3 region is CASSRQGYEQYF. The CDR3 DNA follows: TGTGCCAGCAGTCGTCAGGGCTACGAGCAGTACTTC. The variable domain in full, completed from reference TRBV9 and TRBJ2-7, reads DSGVTQTPKHLITATGQRVTLRCSPRSGDLSVYWYQQSLDQGLQFLIQYYNGEERAKGNILERFSAQQFPDLHSELNLSSLELGDSALYFCASSRQGYEQYFGPGTRLTVT.

Written as DNA, the CDR3 is TGCGCCAGCAGCCAACCAAGGACAGGGGGTATCAATCAGCCCCAGCATTTT. Its translation is CASSQPRTGGINQPQHF. V is TRBV4-1 and J is TRBJ1-5; 10 nucleotides line up with TRBD1. Germline CDR1 MGHRA, CDR2 YSYEKL. The CDR3 runs to 17 residues. V was pared by 2 bases and J by 3 bases, with 7 bases of the junction left unmatched.

The chain carries TRBV12-3 or TRBV12-4 and TRBJ2-4, with TRBD1 matching 8 bases. The J segment lost 9 bases and the V segment lost 5 bases, leaving 9 bases of the junction unmatched. The CDR3 extends over 14 amino acids. The CDR3 loop is CASSLTGGMGIQYF. The CDR3 nucleotides are TGTGCCAGCAGTCTAACAGGGGGTATGGGCATTCAGTACTTC.

This clonotype was seen a handful of times. The chain has TRBV27 and TRBJ2-3; 7 bases line up with TRBD2. V was pared by 5 bases and J by 0 bases, with 5 bases of the junction left unmatched. The germline CDR1 and CDR2 sequences are MNHEY and SMNVEV (reference sequence). This CDR3 is built from 15 residues. The CDR3 sequence is CASSPGLTSTDTQYF. In DNA, the CDR3 is TGTGCCAGCAGTCCGGGACTAACCAGCACAGATACGCAGTATTTT.

The rearrangement links TRBV5-1 to TRBJ2-5, with TRBD2 identical over 10 bases. Germline values: CDR1 SGHRS, CDR2 YFSETQ. The CDR3 is made up of 15 amino acids. The trim removed 4 bases at V and 4 bases at J, leaving 7 bases unmatched. As DNA, the CDR3 is TGCGCCAGCAGCGAGGGACTAGCGATCGGAGAGACCCAGTACTTC. Amino acids: CASSEGLAIGETQYF.

This clonotype was counted only a few times. This rearrangement joins TRBV5-6 to TRBJ2-2, with TRBD1 as a possible D gene (5 bases). V lost 4 bases, J lost 1 base, and 14 bases lay in between. This CDR3 region has 16 residues. The germline V gene encodes CDR1 SGHDT and CDR2 YYEEEE. The CDR3 bases are TGTGCCAGCAGCGGAGCGACAGTGTGGAACACCGGGGAGCTGTTTTTT. Translation gives CASSGATVWNTGELFF.

The J gene is TRBJ2-3, the V gene TRBV2; D call uncertain. The germline V and J ends were trimmed by 5 bases and 2 bases, with 11 bases remaining between them. The CDR3 contains 14 residues. Germline V CDR1 and CDR2: SNHLY, FYNNEI. For the CDR3, the DNA is TGTGCCAGCAGTCCCCTTGGCCTCACAGATACGCAGTATTTT. This gives the protein CASSPLGLTDTQYF. The full variable domain, in which reference TRBV2 and TRBJ2-3 provide the parts outside the CDR3, is EPEVTQTPSHQVTQMGQEVILRCVPISNHLYFYWYRQILGQKVEFLVSFYNNEISEKSEIFDDQFSVERPDGSNFTLKIRSTKLEDSAMYFCASSPLGLTDTQYFGPGTRLTVL.

This clonotype turned up a few times. The chain is built from TRBV4-1 and TRBJ2-2; maybe TRBD2 (5 bases). CDR1 is MGHRA, CDR2 YSYEKL, per germline. Trimming took 6 bases from V and 3 from J, leaving 11 bases between them. This CDR3 region has 14 residues. The CDR3 spells CASRPGVHTGELFF. In nucleotides, the CDR3 is TGCGCCAGCAGACCCGGGGTACACACCGGGGAGCTGTTTTTT.

At least ten counts were recorded for this clonotype. This sequence joins TRBV18 and TRBJ2-7; no clear D gene. The CDR3 length is 13 residues. Looked up from germline, CDR1 is KGHSH and CDR2 is LQKENI. V lost 0 bases, J lost 2 bases, and 5 bases lay in between. CDR3 bases: TGTGCCAGCTCACCACCCTTACCCTACGAGCAGTACTTC. Residues: CASSPPLPYEQYF.

This clonotype was seen a few times. This sequence joins TRBV4-3 and TRBJ2-2, with a tentative D call TRBD2 (5 bases). The CDR3 has 17 residues. Germline assignment: CDR1 LGHNA and CDR2 YSLEER. V lost 0 bases and J lost 1, with 12 bases in between. The CDR3 DNA sequence: TGCGCCAGCAGCCAAGAACGTTTGAGGGTGAACACCGGGGAGCTGTTTTTT. Amino acids: CASSQERLRVNTGELFF.

This clonotype was observed many times. The V call is TRBV7-2, the J call TRBJ2-1; tentatively, D is TRBD1 or TRBD2 (5 bases each). With 6 bases removed from V and 3 bases from J, the gap between germline ends came to 15 bases. There are 15 residues in the CDR3. CDR1 and CDR2 from the germline V gene are SGHTA and FQGNSA. CDR3 sequence reads: CASSIPRGFYNEQFF. The CDR3 nucleotides read TGTGCCAGCAGTATTCCCCGGGGCTTCTACAATGAGCAGTTCTTC.

This clonotype has ten or more counts. The chain combines TRBV18 with TRBJ1-2; no clear D. V was cut by 0 bases and J by 4 bases, with 15 bases left in between. The CDR3 spans 16 residues. Germline CDR1 reads KGHSH; CDR2 reads LQKENI. The CDR3 bases are TGTGCCAGCTCACCACCGGGAACGAAACCCATCTATGGCTACACCTTC. Protein sequence: CASSPPGTKPIYGYTF. Looking up the rest from reference TRBV18 and TRBJ1-2 gives the full variable domain: NAGVMQNPRHLVRRRGQEARLRCSPMKGHSHVYWYRQLPEEGLKFMVYLQKENIIDESGMPKERFSAEFPKEGPSILRIQQVVRGDSAAYFCASSPPGTKPIYGYTFGSGTRLTVV.

J is TRBJ1-5 and V is TRBV20-1; D not resolved. Trimming removed 3 bases from V and 6 bases from J, with 9 bases in between. Looked up from germline, CDR1 is DFQATT and CDR2 is SNEGSKA (reference sequence). This CDR3 comprises 12 residues. CDR3 nucleotide sequence: TGCAGTGCTAGTGCCCTTTTTCAGCCCCAGCATTTT. Translation: CSASALFQPQHF.